The 27 T cell receptor beta chains below come from one sample, sequenced in a study of T cell responses to AZD1222 COVID-19 vaccine (dated by TCRdb to the early 2020s). Library prep was done by the immunoSEQ multiplex PCR assay. The table comes from immuneACCESS by way of TCRdb, which keeps in-frame sequences with V and J called. Part of the clones is missing from these tables; in studies checked, under half for an unresolved V gene and the rest for unknown reasons. Within this sample are fewer than 150,000 clones, with about 92% of them counted one time only. The ten largest clones represent around 4.7% of the sample. Reading the label with the study, this specimen's time point is: baseline before first vaccination. This sample comprised peripheral blood, obtained on day 0 of AZD1222 vaccination. The source is an adult in good health.

This chain links TRBV15 with TRBJ1-2; TRBD1 matches 7 bases. Germline V gene sequence: CDR1 LNHNV, CDR2 YYDKDF (reference sequence). V was clipped by 0 bases and J by 5 bases; unmatched bases: 9. The CDR3 sequence is 16 residues long. The CDR3 reads CATSRDWGDSSYGYTF. CDR3 coding DNA: TGTGCCACCAGCAGAGATTGGGGGGACAGCTCATATGGCTACACCTTC.

The chain is built from TRBV6-4 and TRBJ1-5; D may be TRBD1 (6 bases). Trimming stripped 6 bases from V and 0 bases from J, with 12 bases between. This CDR3 is 15 amino acids long. Germline V lookup: CDR1 MRHNA, CDR2 SNTAGT. This CDR3 is CASRGQSNSNQPQHF. In DNA, the CDR3 is TGTGCCAGCAGAGGACAGAGTAATAGCAATCAGCCCCAGCATTTT.

The CDR3 here is CSVKISGNTIYF. As DNA, the CDR3 is TGCAGCGTTAAGATCTCTGGAAACACCATATATTTT. This chain links TRBV29-1 with TRBJ1-3; no definite D call. The CDR3 spans 12 residues. The germline CDR1 and CDR2 sequences are SQVTM and ANQGSEA. V shed 5 bases and J shed 0 bases, with 5 bases lying between them.

This clone occurred a few times. J is TRBJ2-5 and V is TRBV9; a possible D gene is TRBD2 (6 bases). The CDR3 covers 14 residues. Trimming stripped 2 bases from V and 3 bases from J, with 11 bases between. Germline CDR1 SGDLS, CDR2 YYNGEE. Here the CDR3 DNA reads TGTGCCAGCAGCGTTGGGGTAGCGGAAGAGACCCAGTACTTC. It translates to CASSVGVAEETQYF.

J is TRBJ2-5 and V is TRBV28; perhaps D is TRBD1 or TRBD2 (6 bases each). This CDR3 comprises 13 residues. Germline V gene data show CDR1 as MDHEN and CDR2 as SYDVKM. Trimming left V 3 bases short and J 4 bases short, with 9 bases between. In nucleotides, the CDR3 is TGTGCCAGCAGTTTGAGGGGGGCAGAGACCCAGTACTTC. This translates into CASSLRGAETQYF.

The rearrangement uses TRBV14 and TRBJ1-1; D gene ambiguous. Trimming took off 1 base at V and 6 bases at J, with 9 bases between the two ends. The CDR3 covers 13 residues. Per the germline V gene, CDR1 is SGHDN and CDR2 is FVKESK. CDR3 sequence: CASSQVVNAEAFF. DNA of the CDR3: TGTGCCAGCAGCCAAGTCGTAAACGCTGAAGCTTTCTTT.

The V gene is TRBV9, the J gene TRBJ2-3; D is ambiguous. The ends were cut back, 3 bases at V and 2 bases at J, with 10 bases in the middle. The CDR3 is made up of 14 amino acids. Per germline, CDR1 SGDLS and CDR2 YYNGEE. CDR3 region: CASSERVDTDTQYF. Here the CDR3 DNA reads TGTGCCAGCAGCGAGCGTGTAGACACAGATACGCAGTATTTT.

The V and J genes are TRBV2 and TRBJ1-2; D unresolved. The CDR3 is made up of 12 amino acids. Germline V gives CDR1 SNHLY, CDR2 FYNNEI. V was shortened by 5 bases and J by 7 bases, with 11 bases between the two germline ends. CDR3 DNA: TGTGCCAGCAGTCAGGAGGGTTTTGGCTACACCTTC. Amino acids: CASSQEGFGYTF.

CDR3 nucleotides: TGCGCCAGCAGCTCCGGACAGCCTCGGGCTAACAATGAGCAGTTCTTC. Encoded protein: CASSSGQPRANNEQFF. The chain joins TRBV5-1 to TRBJ2-1; maybe TRBD1 (6 bases). Looked up from germline, CDR1 is SGHRS and CDR2 is YFSETQ. Trimming pared 3 bases from V and 5 bases from J, leaving 18 bases between. The CDR3 loop spans 16 amino acids.

This rearrangement joins TRBV11-3 to TRBJ1-2; tentatively, D is TRBD1 (5 bases). The CDR3 totals 12 residues. Germline V gives CDR1 SGHNT, CDR2 YENEEA. V was cut by 5 bases and J by 6 bases, with 10 bases left in between. The CDR3 bases are TGTGCCAGCAGCATCCCGGGGGATGGCTACACCTTC. It specifies CASSIPGDGYTF.

The chain recombines TRBV11-3 with TRBJ2-5; a weak D match, TRBD2 (7 bases). Germline V gives CDR1 SGHNT, CDR2 YENEEA. Trimming left V 5 bases short and J 2 bases short, with 18 bases between. The CDR3 covers 16 residues. The CDR3 DNA sequence: TGTGCCAGCAGCCTGGGAGGGGAGGGGGTACAAGAGACCCAGTACTTC. Amino acid sequence: CASSLGGEGVQETQYF.

This chain uses TRBV11-1 with TRBJ2-2; D uncertain. CDR3 length equals 14 residues. The germline V gene has CDR1 SGHAT and CDR2 FQDESV (reference sequence). Trimming cost V 5 bases and J 7 bases, with 14 bases left between them. Here the CDR3 reads CASSGRGMGGELFF. CDR3 nucleotides: TGTGCCAGCAGCGGCCGAGGAATGGGCGGGGAGCTGTTTTTT.

V usage is TRBV4-3 and J usage is TRBJ2-1; 8 bases agree with TRBD2. The ends lost 0 bases at V and 10 bases at J; junction bases unmatched: 8. The CDR3 has 15 residues. Germline lookup yields CDR1 LGHNA and CDR2 YSLEER. In DNA form, the CDR3 reads TGCGCCAGCAGCCAAGATGTAGGGACTAGGGGGGAGCAGTTCTTC. Its protein is CASSQDVGTRGEQFF.

This sequence joins TRBV28 and TRBJ2-1; 12 bases agree with TRBD2. The CDR3 spans 15 residues. Germline CDR1 reads MDHEN; CDR2 reads SYDVKM. J lost 8 bases, V lost 8 bases, and 10 bases had no gene match. CDR3 coding DNA: TGTGCCAGCCTAGCGGGGGGGCCGTCATGGGATGAGCAGTTCTTC. Protein: CASLAGGPSWDEQFF. The variable domain in full, with the rest retrieved from reference TRBV28 and TRBJ2-1, is DVKVTQSSRYLVKRTGEKVFLECVQDMDHENMFWYRQDPGLGLRLIYFSYDVKMKEKGDIPEGYSVSREKKERFSLILESASTNQTSMYLCASLAGGPSWDEQFFGPGTRLTVL.

J is TRBJ1-6 and V is TRBV4-1; D unclear. The V gene's germline CDR1 is MGHRA and CDR2 YSYEKL. V gave up 1 base and J gave up 0 bases, with 10 bases separating them. The CDR3 length is 17 residues. Written as DNA, the CDR3 is TGCGCCAGCAGCCAAGGTGCGGGATTCTCCTATAATTCACCCCTCCACTTT. Encoded protein: CASSQGAGFSYNSPLHF.

In its sample, this clone was seen once. The chain joins TRBV11-2 to TRBJ2-7; possibly TRBD2 for D (6 bases). The CDR3 contains 15 residues. The V end was cut by 5 bases, the J end by 4 bases, with 18 bases between. CDR1 is SGHAT and CDR2 is FQNNGV in the germline V gene. The CDR3 DNA reads as TGTGCCAGCAGCAGAGGCGGCGGCGGGACTTACGAGCAGTACTTC. It translates to CASSRGGGGTYEQYF.

The V and J genes are TRBV18 and TRBJ1-4; the match to TRBD1 covers 9 bases. The CDR3 spans 16 residues. V lost 0 bases to trimming and J lost 7 bases; unmatched junction nucleotides: 6. Per the germline V gene, CDR1 is KGHSH and CDR2 is LQKENI. The CDR3: CASSPPGTGRGEKLFF. Written as DNA, the CDR3 is TGTGCCAGCTCACCACCGGGGACAGGGAGGGGTGAAAAACTGTTTTTT.

With regard to this clone: In the same sample, other DNA sequences code for this CDR3. The chain joins TRBV5-1 to TRBJ2-3; 8 bases are a match to TRBD1. This CDR3 has 15 amino acids. J lost 2 bases, V lost 0 bases, and 2 bases had no gene match. Germline CDR1 and CDR2: SGHRS and YFSETQ. CDR3 region: CASSLGQGFTDTQYF. CDR3 in DNA: TGCGCCAGCAGCTTGGGACAGGGGTTCACAGATACGCAGTATTTT.

This rearrangement joins TRBV5-1 to TRBJ2-1; 8 nucleotides agree with TRBD2. The CDR3 is 15 amino acids. V lost 3 bases to trimming and J lost 4 bases; unmatched junction nucleotides: 6. Germline assignment: CDR1 SGHRS and CDR2 YFSETQ. The CDR3 spells CASSSLAERYNEQFF. For the CDR3, the DNA is TGCGCCAGCAGCTCACTAGCGGAGCGATACAATGAGCAGTTCTTC.

CDR3 in DNA: TGTGCCAGCAGCTTGGATGACGATACGCAGTATTTT. This codes for CASSLDDDTQYF. The chain has TRBV7-9 and TRBJ2-3; D unclear. Germline CDR1 is SEHNR and CDR2 is FQNEAQ (reference sequence). V lost 3 bases and J lost 6, with 7 bases in between. The CDR3 runs 12 residues.

The V and J genes are TRBV19 and TRBJ1-2; D unclear. CDR1 and CDR2 (germline): LNHDA, SQIVND (reference sequence). This CDR3 has 13 amino acids. Trimming pared 1 base from V and 4 bases from J, leaving 7 bases between. The CDR3 here is CASSIGEIYGYTF. The DNA for the CDR3 is TGTGCCAGTAGTATAGGGGAGATCTATGGCTACACCTTC.

The CDR3 spells CASSMPPETYGYTF. The CDR3 DNA is TGTGCCAGTAGTATGCCTCCAGAGACTTATGGCTACACCTTC. This rearrangement joins TRBV19 to TRBJ1-2, with D unclear. The CDR3 consists of 14 residues. V was cut by 3 bases and J by 5 bases, with 13 bases left in between. Per germline, CDR1 LNHDA and CDR2 SQIVND (reference sequence).

The chain uses TRBV7-9 and TRBJ2-2; tentatively, D is TRBD1 (6 bases). V was pared by 4 bases and J by 1 base, with 10 bases between. Germline values: CDR1 SEHNR, CDR2 FQNEAQ (reference sequence). CDR3 length: 15 amino acids. DNA for the CDR3: TGTGCCAGCAGCTCCCGGGGACAGAACACCGGGGAGCTGTTTTTT. Encoded protein: CASSSRGQNTGELFF. Looking up the rest from reference TRBV7-9 and TRBJ2-2 gives the full variable domain: DTGVSQNPRHKITKRGQNVTFRCDPISEHNRLYWYRQTLGQGPEFLTYFQNEAQLEKSRLLSDRFSAERPKGSFSTLEIQRTEQGDSAMYLCASSSRGQNTGELFFGEGSRLTVL.

This chain connects TRBV30 to TRBJ1-1, with TRBD1 identical over 8 bases. Germline V gene data show CDR1 as GTSNPN and CDR2 as SVGIG (reference sequence). With V trimmed by 1 base and J by 8 bases, 12 bases remained unmatched. The CDR3 runs 15 residues. The CDR3 nucleotides are TGTGCCTGGAGTGGTCGAACAGGGGGGCATAGAGAAGCTTTCTTT. Residues: CAWSGRTGGHREAFF.

This sequence joins TRBV29-1 and TRBJ2-2; D may be TRBD1 or TRBD2 (6 bases each). The germline V and J ends were trimmed by 6 bases and 5 bases, with 22 bases remaining between them. The CDR3 totals 16 residues. CDR1 and CDR2 from the germline V gene are SQVTM and ANQGSEA. The CDR3 DNA reads as TGCAGCGTCGTCGATGACAGGATGGGGACTACCGGGGAGCTGTTTTTT. It specifies CSVVDDRMGTTGELFF.

The chain recombines TRBV4-2 with TRBJ2-3, with a weak D call TRBD1 (5 bases). V gave up 2 bases and J gave up 1 base, with 7 bases separating them. The CDR3 extends over 14 amino acids. From germline, CDR1 is LGHNA and CDR2 YNFKEQ. Here the CDR3 DNA reads TGTGCCAGCAGCCAAATACAGGGCACAGATACGCAGTATTTT. Protein product: CASSQIQGTDTQYF.

V gene TRBV6-5 combines with J gene TRBJ2-7, with 13 bases lining up with TRBD2. CDR1 is MNHEY and CDR2 is SVGAGI in the germline V gene. V trimming: 7 bases; J trimming: 2 bases; junction bases outside the gene matches: 5. The CDR3 spans 15 residues. Here the CDR3 reads CASTRLAGGPYEQYF. The CDR3, as DNA: TGTGCCAGCACCAGACTAGCGGGGGGTCCCTACGAGCAGTACTTC.